These 23 T cell receptor beta chains originate from one sample sequenced in a study. A single record per CDR3 protein comes from TCRdb applying MiXCR to the 5' RACE reads. The profile shows 35,000 to 50,000 distinct CDR3 sequences, 20% to 25% of them singletons. Treg sorting used a CD4+CD25+CD127-/low gate. The sequenced sample was Tregs sorted from blood. Receptor source: a female donor with breast cancer.

In this sample, this clonotype turned up many times. The J gene is TRBJ2-1, the V gene TRBV4-1; 10 bases agree with TRBD2. This CDR3 is 15 amino acids long. Unmatched junction bases numbered 2, after V lost 2 bases and J lost 4 bases. The germline gives CDR1 MGHRA, CDR2 YSYEKL. The CDR3 spells CASSQTSGKYNEQFF. CDR3 DNA sequence: TGCGCCAGCAGCCAAACTAGCGGGAAATACAATGAGCAGTTCTTC.

In this sample, this clonotype turned up many times. The V call is TRBV4-2, the J call TRBJ2-7, with 7 bases matching TRBD2. V was clipped by 0 bases and J by 0 bases; unmatched bases: 5. This CDR3 spans 16 amino acids. Per the germline V gene, CDR1 is LGHNA and CDR2 is YNFKEQ. CDR3 DNA sequence: TGTGCCAGCAGCCAAGATCTTAGCGGGCCCTCCTACGAGCAGTACTTC. Translating gives CASSQDLSGPSYEQYF.

Comment on this clonotype: A read error is likely, as this CDR3 ends without the conserved phenylalanine or tryptophan. The chain joins TRBV12-3 or TRBV12-4 to TRBJ1-5; TRBD1 might be the D (5 bases). The CDR3 spans 16 residues. With 1 base removed from V and 0 bases from J, the gap between germline ends came to 10 bases. The DNA of the CDR3 is TGTGCCAGCAGTTTAGGGGGGGAATATAGCAATCAGCCCCAGCATTCT. Translation: CASSLGGEYSNQPQHS.

This clonotype was detected a few times. V and J are TRBV20-1 and TRBJ2-1; D is possibly TRBD1 (6 bases). The CDR3 runs to 12 residues. V lost 3 bases, J lost 8 bases, and 11 bases lay in between. Per germline, CDR1 DFQATT and CDR2 SNEGSKA (reference sequence). The CDR3 is CSASQGFDEQFF. CDR3 nucleotide sequence: TGCAGTGCTAGCCAGGGGTTCGATGAGCAGTTCTTC.

In this sample, this clonotype turned up many times. Here the CDR3 reads CASISPYYQETQYF. DNA for the CDR3: TGTGCCAGCATCTCACCTTATTACCAAGAGACCCAGTACTTC. The rearrangement joins TRBV7-8 to TRBJ2-5, with D unclear. Germline lookup yields CDR1 SGHVS and CDR2 FQNEAQ. This CDR3 contains 14 residues. V lost 7 bases, J lost 0 bases, and 12 bases lay in between.

The table lists this clonotype with many counts. V and J are TRBV25-1 and TRBJ2-7; maybe TRBD2 (6 bases). The CDR3 covers 14 residues. V was clipped by 5 bases and J by 2 bases, with 13 bases between them. Germline CDR1 is MGHDK and CDR2 is SYGVNS. The CDR3, as DNA: TGTGCCAGCAGTCCTCGGGACTTGGCCTACGAGCAGTACTTC. Amino acid sequence: CASSPRDLAYEQYF.

The chain is built from TRBV7-9 and TRBJ2-7; TRBD2 is a possible D gene (5 bases). Trimming shortened V by 5 bases and J by 0 bases, and 11 bases separated the two germline ends. Germline V gene data show CDR1 as SEHNR and CDR2 as FQNEAQ (reference sequence). The CDR3 sequence is 14 residues long. Written as DNA, the CDR3 is TGTGCCAGCAGCCACCCGGGGAGCTCCTACGAGCAGTACTTC. Translated: CASSHPGSSYEQYF.

Many counts were recorded for this clonotype. The V and J genes are TRBV28 and TRBJ1-6; TRBD1 might be the D (5 bases). This CDR3 contains 14 residues. Germline CDR1 reads MDHEN; CDR2 reads SYDVKM. V gave up 10 bases and J gave up 7 bases, with 17 bases separating them. For the CDR3, the DNA is TGTGCCAATTCTGAACCGGGGGAGAATTCACCCCTCCACTTT. Translating it yields CANSEPGENSPLHF.

This clonotype was recorded many times. The genes are TRBV12-3 or TRBV12-4 and TRBJ1-4, with D possibly matching TRBD1 (6 bases). V was cut by 5 bases and J by 5 bases, with 12 bases left in between. The CDR3 is made up of 14 amino acids. CDR3 region: CASSLPGQNEKLFF. CDR3 nucleotides: TGTGCCAGCAGTCTCCCCGGACAGAATGAAAAACTGTTTTTT.

This clonotype occurred many times. V gene TRBV30 combines with J gene TRBJ2-1; TRBD2 matches at 7 bases. In germline, CDR1 is GTSNPN, CDR2 SVGIG (reference sequence). The CDR3 contains 15 residues. V lost 3 bases and J lost 0; bases outside the gene matches: 5. The CDR3, as DNA: TGTGCCTGGAGGACCGGGGGGAGCTCCTACAATGAGCAGTTCTTC. It encodes CAWRTGGSSYNEQFF.

This clonotype was picked up a small number of times. The chain uses TRBV29-1 and TRBJ1-2; 7 positions match TRBD1. Germline-derived CDR1 and CDR2 are SQVTM and ANQGSEA. V was pared by 3 bases and J by 3 bases, with 7 bases of the junction left unmatched. The CDR3 extends over 14 amino acids. CDR3 nucleotide sequence: TGCAGCGTTGAGGGGGACAGAGCGCACTATGGCTACACCTTC. Translation gives CSVEGDRAHYGYTF.

There are many counts of this clonotype. The V and J genes are TRBV5-1 and TRBJ2-1, with 7 bases that match TRBD2. Germline V gene lookup returns CDR1 SGHRS and CDR2 YFSETQ. J gave up 8 bases and V 3 bases, and 8 bases lay outside the gene matches. The CDR3 has 14 residues. DNA for the CDR3: TGCGCCAGCAGCTCGGGGCGGGAGTACGATGAGCAGTTCTTC. Translating it yields CASSSGREYDEQFF. The entire variable domain, with the rest obtained from reference TRBV5-1 and TRBJ2-1, is as follows: KAGVTQTPRYLIKTRGQQVTLSCSPISGHRSVSWYQQTPGQGLQFLFEYFSETQRNKGNFPGRFSGRQFSNSRSEMNVSTLELGDSALYLCASSSGREYDEQFFGPGTRLTVL.

This sequence joins TRBV2 and TRBJ2-7; no clear D gene. Deletions cut 6 bases from V and 6 bases from J, with 18 bases between. The CDR3 runs to 14 residues. Germline-derived CDR1 and CDR2 are SNHLY and FYNNEI. CDR3 region: CASRVYGTASEQYF. CDR3 DNA: TGTGCCAGCAGGGTCTACGGAACCGCGAGCGAGCAGTACTTC.

CDR3 protein: CASSATLTGQGYTF. In DNA form, the CDR3 reads TGTGCCAGCAGCGCAACACTGACAGGGCAGGGCTACACCTTC. The chain recombines TRBV9 with TRBJ1-2, with TRBD1 matching over 7 bases. This CDR3 contains 14 residues. Looked up from germline, CDR1 is SGDLS and CDR2 is YYNGEE. The V and J ends lost 3 bases and 8 bases, in that order; junction bases with no gene match: 10.

This clonotype was picked up a small number of times. V and J are TRBV12-3 or TRBV12-4 and TRBJ2-3; D is perhaps TRBD2 (5 bases). V gave up 6 bases and J gave up 6 bases, with 16 bases separating them. CDR3 length equals 14 residues. The DNA for the CDR3 is TGTGCCAGCAGGTCACTAGAAGTGTTCGATACGCAGTATTTT. This translates into CASRSLEVFDTQYF.

This clonotype was counted a few times. The gene calls are TRBV5-1 and TRBJ1-3, with a weak D call TRBD1 (5 bases). The CDR3 totals 13 residues. V gave up 4 bases and J gave up 4 bases, with 9 bases separating them. CDR1 and CDR2 (germline): SGHRS, YFSETQ. CDR3 bases: TGCGCCAGCAGCCCGGGGACCGGAAACACCATATATTTT. Protein product: CASSPGTGNTIYF. The entire variable domain, with the rest obtained from reference TRBV5-1 and TRBJ1-3, is as follows: KAGVTQTPRYLIKTRGQQVTLSCSPISGHRSVSWYQQTPGQGLQFLFEYFSETQRNKGNFPGRFSGRQFSNSRSEMNVSTLELGDSALYLCASSPGTGNTIYFGEGSWLTVV.

This clonotype has more than one count but fewer than ten. V is TRBV20-1 and J is TRBJ2-2; 11 bases map to TRBD2. Germline V gene sequence: CDR1 DFQATT, CDR2 SNEGSKA (reference sequence). This CDR3 is 23 amino acids long. Unmatched junction bases numbered 27, after V lost 2 bases and J lost 4 bases. In DNA, the CDR3 is TGCAGTGCTAGAAGGTCTGTACGAAACAGGGGCCCACTAGCGGGAGAAATCACCGGGGAGCTGTTTTTT. It codes for CSARRSVRNRGPLAGEITGELFF.

On this clonotype itself: Given a much more abundant clone one base away, this may be a read error. The rearrangement uses TRBV3-1 and TRBJ2-6, with 8 bases aligning to TRBD2. Germline CDR1 is LGHDT and CDR2 is YNNKEL (reference sequence). This CDR3 comprises 15 residues. The CDR3 region is CAGRLAGAGANVLTF. DNA of the CDR3: TGTGCCGGCAGGCTAGCGGGTGCTGGGGCCAACGTCCTGACTTTC.

CDR3: CASSRSTPQETQYF. The CDR3 DNA reads TGTGCCAGCAGCCGCTCGACTCCGCAAGAGACCCAGTACTTC. The genes are TRBV3-1 and TRBJ2-5; D remains ambiguous. V shed 4 bases and J shed 2 bases, with 11 bases lying between them. Germline V CDR1 and CDR2: LGHDT, YNNKEL (reference sequence). The CDR3 length is 14 residues.

This clonotype showed up just a few times. The gene calls are TRBV25-1 and TRBJ2-5; D is perhaps TRBD2 (5 bases). The CDR3 consists of 14 residues. The germline V and J ends were trimmed by 3 bases and 5 bases, with 13 bases remaining between them. Germline V gene sequence: CDR1 MGHDK, CDR2 SYGVNS. CDR3 coding DNA: TGTGCCAGCAGTGACGCCGGTAGGGAGGAGACCCAGTACTTC. This translates into CASSDAGREETQYF.

In this sample, this clonotype turned up many times. The genes are TRBV5-1 and TRBJ2-3; TRBD2 agrees at 11 bases. In germline, CDR1 is SGHRS, CDR2 YFSETQ. The CDR3 spans 16 residues. The ends lost 3 bases at V and 2 bases at J; junction bases unmatched: 5. The DNA for the CDR3 is TGCGCCAGCAGCTCCGGGACTAGCGGAACCACAGATACGCAGTATTTT. Translation gives CASSSGTSGTTDTQYF. Complete variable domain (other parts from reference TRBV5-1 and TRBJ2-3): KAGVTQTPRYLIKTRGQQVTLSCSPISGHRSVSWYQQTPGQGLQFLFEYFSETQRNKGNFPGRFSGRQFSNSRSEMNVSTLELGDSALYLCASSSGTSGTTDTQYFGPGTRLTVL.

The chain joins TRBV2 to TRBJ1-5, with TRBD1 matching over 8 bases. With 5 bases clipped from V and 4 bases from J, the junction kept 4 bases outside the gene matches. The CDR3 consists of 14 residues. The V gene's germline CDR1 is SNHLY and CDR2 FYNNEI. CDR3 sequence (DNA): TGTGCCAGCAGTAGGGACAGGCTAAATCAGCCCCAGCATTTT. This sequence encodes CASSRDRLNQPQHF.

In this sample, this clonotype turned up a few times. J is TRBJ1-2 and V is TRBV4-1, with 9 positions matching TRBD1. J was trimmed by 8 bases and V by 4 bases; bases with no gene match: 8. CDR3 length: 14 residues. Germline-derived CDR1 and CDR2 are MGHRA and YSYEKL. The CDR3 region has the DNA TGCGCCAGCAGCCTTTCGGACAGGGGAGAGGGCTACACCTTC. Translating it yields CASSLSDRGEGYTF.